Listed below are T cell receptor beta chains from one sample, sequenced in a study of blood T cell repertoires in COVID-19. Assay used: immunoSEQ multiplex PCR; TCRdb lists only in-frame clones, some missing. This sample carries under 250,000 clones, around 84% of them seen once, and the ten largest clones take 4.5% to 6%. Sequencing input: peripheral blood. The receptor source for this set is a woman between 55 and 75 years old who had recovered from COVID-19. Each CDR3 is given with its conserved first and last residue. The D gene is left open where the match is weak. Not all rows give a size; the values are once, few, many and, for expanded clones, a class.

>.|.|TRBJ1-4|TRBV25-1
TGTGCCAGCAGTGACAAGGGAGTAGCGAGTGAAAAACTGTTTTTT
CASSDKGVASEKLFF
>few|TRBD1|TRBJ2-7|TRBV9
TGTGCCAGCAGCGTAGGACAGGGTCCCTACGAGCAGTACTTC
CASSVGQGPYEQYF
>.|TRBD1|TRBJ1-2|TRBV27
TGTGCCAGCAGGCGACAGGGGGGAACCTATGGCTACACCTTC
CASRRQGGTYGYTF
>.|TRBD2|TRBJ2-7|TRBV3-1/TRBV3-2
TGTGCCAGCAGCCAAGTGGCTAGCGGGGAATTTTCCTACGAGCAGTACTTC
CASSQVASGEFSYEQYF
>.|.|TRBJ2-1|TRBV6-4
TGTGCCAGCAGTGACTCTCTAGCGCGGTACAATGAGCAGTTCTTC
CASSDSLARYNEQFF
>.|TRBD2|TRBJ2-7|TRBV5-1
TGCGCCAGCAGCCCAGGACTAGCGACACCCTACGAGCAGTACTTC
CASSPGLATPYEQYF
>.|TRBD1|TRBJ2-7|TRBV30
TGTGCCAGTTCCGGGACAGCCTACGAGCAGTACTTC
CASSGTAYEQYF
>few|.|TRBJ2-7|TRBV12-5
TGTGCTAGTGGTTTGGTCCTAGGGCAGGGGGGCTACGAGCAGTACTTC
CASGLVLGQGGYEQYF
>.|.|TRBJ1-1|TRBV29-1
TGCAGCGTACGACAGAACTTGAACACTGAAGCTTTCTTT
CSVRQNLNTEAFF
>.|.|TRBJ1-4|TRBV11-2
TGTGCCAGCAGCTCACAGGGTGGTGAAAAACTGTTTTTT
CASSSQGGEKLFF
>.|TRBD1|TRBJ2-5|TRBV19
TGTGCCAGTAGTATTGACAGGACAGGGGGCCAAGAGACCCAGTACTTC
CASSIDRTGGQETQYF
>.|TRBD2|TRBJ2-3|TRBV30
TGTGCCTGGAGTCAAGATGTCCGGCGGGGGGGCACAGATACGCAGTATTTT
CAWSQDVRRGGTDTQYF
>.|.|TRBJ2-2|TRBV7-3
TGTGCCAGCAGGGACAGTCCCACCGGGGAGCTGTTTTTT
CASRDSPTGELFF
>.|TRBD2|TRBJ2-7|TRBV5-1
TGCGCCAGCAGCTTCTCGCCTAGCGGGGGTTACGAGCAGTACTTC
CASSFSPSGGYEQYF
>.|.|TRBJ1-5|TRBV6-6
TGTGCCAGCAGCCCTAACAGGGTCAATCAGCCCCAGCATTTT
CASSPNRVNQPQHF
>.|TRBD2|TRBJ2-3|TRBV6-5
TGTGCCAGCAGTTACTCTGTTAGCGGGAGCACAGATACGCAGTATTTT
CASSYSVSGSTDTQYF
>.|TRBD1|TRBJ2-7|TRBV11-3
TGTGCCAGCAGCTTAGCCCGGACAGGGTGCACCCACGAGCAGTACTTC
CASSLARTGCTHEQYF
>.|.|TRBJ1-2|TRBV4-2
TGTGCCAGCACAGGCAATAACGCAGGGGCGAACTATGGCTACACCTTC
CASTGNNAGANYGYTF
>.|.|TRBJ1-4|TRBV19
TGTGCCAGTACCCAATTAGCGGAGCTCGGTGAAAAACTGTTTTTT
CASTQLAELGEKLFF
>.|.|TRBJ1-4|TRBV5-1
TGCGCCAGCAGCCCCCCGGGGGCAACTAATGAAAAACTGTTTTTT
CASSPPGATNEKLFF
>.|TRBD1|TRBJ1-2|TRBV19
TGTGCCAGTAGTCCGGACAGGGGAGGGGGTGGCTACACCTTC
CASSPDRGGGGYTF
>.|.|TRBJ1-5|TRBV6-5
TGTGCCAGCAGTCGCCTATCGGTCGGTCAGCCCCAGCATTTT
CASSRLSVGQPQHF
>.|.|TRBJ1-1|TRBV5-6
TGTGCCAGCAGCTTGCCCGGGGAAGAGAACACTGAAGCTTTCTTT
CASSLPGEENTEAFF
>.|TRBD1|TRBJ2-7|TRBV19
TGTGCCAGTAGGGACGGGACAGAGACCGAGCAGTACTTC
CASRDGTETEQYF
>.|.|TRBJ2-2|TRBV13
TGTGCCAGCAGCTCCGCCCAGGGGGGCGGGGAGCTGTTTTTT
CASSSAQGGGELFF
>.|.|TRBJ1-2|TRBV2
TGTGCCAGCAGTGAGACGACAGATAACTATGGCTACACCTTC
CASSETTDNYGYTF
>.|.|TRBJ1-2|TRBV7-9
TGTGCCAGCAGCTTAGTTCGGGAGTTGGGCTATGGCTACACCTTC
CASSLVRELGYGYTF
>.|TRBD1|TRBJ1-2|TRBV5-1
TGCGCCAGCCGCCCAAACTACAGGGGGCGCCGGTATGGCTACACCTTC
CASRPNYRGRRYGYTF
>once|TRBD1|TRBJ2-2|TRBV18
TGTGCCAGCTCACTCTCACAGGGGATCGAAGCCGGGGAGCTGTTTTTT
CASSLSQGIEAGELFF
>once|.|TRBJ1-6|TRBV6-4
TGTGCCAGCAGTGGGACCGCCGTGGGGGGTTCACCCCTCCACTTT
CASSGTAVGGSPLHF
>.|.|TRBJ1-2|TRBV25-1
TGTGCCAGCAGTGTGGGGGGTAATGGCTACACCTTC
CASSVGGNGYTF
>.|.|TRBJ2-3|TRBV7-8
TGTGCCAGCAGCTCGACAACCACAGATACGCAGTATTTT
CASSSTTTDTQYF
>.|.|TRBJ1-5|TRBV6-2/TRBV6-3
TGTGCCAGCAGTACTAGGCCGGGCGGGAATCAGCCCCAGCATTTT
CASSTRPGGNQPQHF
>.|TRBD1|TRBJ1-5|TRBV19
TGTGCCAGTAGTATTAGGGCCGGGACAGGGGGTCAGCCCCAGCATTTT
CASSIRAGTGGQPQHF
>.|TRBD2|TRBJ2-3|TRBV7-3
TGTGCCAGCAGCCTGGGGGGGTCAGATACGCAGTATTTT
CASSLGGSDTQYF
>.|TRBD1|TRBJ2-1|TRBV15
TGTGCCACCAGCAGGGGAGCCCAGGGGGCATACAATGAGCAGTTCTTC
CATSRGAQGAYNEQFF
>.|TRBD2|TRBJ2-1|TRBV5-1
TGCGCCAGCAGCTTGGGACTAGCGGGGGGGTTAGGTGAGCAGTTCTTC
CASSLGLAGGLGEQFF
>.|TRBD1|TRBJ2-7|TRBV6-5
TGTGCCAGCAGTTACCGCTACCGGGACAGGGGATACGAGCAGTACTTC
CASSYRYRDRGYEQYF
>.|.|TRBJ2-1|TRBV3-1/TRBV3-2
TGTGCCAGCAGCCCGTCCTACAATGAGCAGTTCTTC
CASSPSYNEQFF
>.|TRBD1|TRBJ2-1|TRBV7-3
TGTGCCAGCAGCCCCCAAACAGGGGGAGGTGAGCAGTTCTTC
CASSPQTGGGEQFF
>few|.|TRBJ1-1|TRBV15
TGTGCCACCAGCAGAGACGGGGGTAGGGAGGCTTTCTTT
CATSRDGGREAFF
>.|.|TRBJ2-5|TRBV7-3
TGTGCCAGCAGCCGACTAGTACAAGAGACCCAGTACTTC
CASSRLVQETQYF
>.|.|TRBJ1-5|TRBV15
TGTGCCACCAGCAGATCGAACCCGCTGGGAGCCAATCAGCCCCAGCATTTT
CATSRSNPLGANQPQHF
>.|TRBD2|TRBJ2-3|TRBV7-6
TGTGCCAGCAGCTCCCTTCTAGCGGGGGGTCTAGATACGCAGTATTTT
CASSSLLAGGLDTQYF